At least ten counts were recorded for the clone carrying this TCR beta chain. Libraries of naive CD8 T cells were made from 20,000 to 1,000,000 sorted cells. They used 10%, 30% or 50% RNA. The data were obtained in a study of molecular identifiers for immune sequencing clone quantification. Overall study context: Sequencing covered four of five parts into which replicate RNA from about 20,000 or 100,000 naive CD8 cells was split.

TCRdb reprocessed the PCR reads via MiXCR and lists one record per CDR3 protein. The sample records 300,000 to 400,000 distinct CDR3 sequences, 20% to 25% being singletons. CDR1 and CDR2 (germline): SEHNR, FQNEAQ (reference sequence). After removal of 5 bases from V and 2 bases from J, the junction contained 10 bases not matched to a gene. The CDR3 consists of 17 residues. This chain connects TRBV7-9 to TRBJ2-3; 10 positions match TRBD1. The TCR originated in a human donor in good health. Some libraries in this study had Jurkat cell RNA spiked in. Sequenced material: naive CD8+ T cells from blood, with Jurkat cell RNA spiked in. Subset: FACS-sorted CD8+CD4-CCR7+CD45RA+ naive T cells. CDR3 amino acids: CASSPRTGGKSTDTQYF. CDR3 bases: TGTGCCAGCAGCCCCCGGACAGGGGGGAAATCCACAGATACGCAGTATTTT.